One sample yielded the 22 T cell receptor beta chains listed below, sequenced in a study of untreated major depressive disorder (dated by TCRdb to 2017 to 2018). The library came from the immunoSEQ multiplex PCR assay. Here the immuneACCESS table is served through TCRdb, limited to in-frame sequences with V and J called. Missing clones are a known gap in these copies; in checked studies unresolved V genes cover under half, and the rest lacks a known reason. The sample yields about 21,000 clones; roughly nine tenths were counted once. Together, the top ten hold 0.4% to 0.6% of the sample. The sequenced sample consisted of CD4+ T cells from PBMCs. The source of these receptors is a woman between 40 and 50 years old in good health.

V is TRBV5-1 and J is TRBJ2-3; D possibly uses TRBD1 or TRBD2 (5 bases each). The germline gives CDR1 SGHRS, CDR2 YFSETQ. With 2 bases removed from V and 4 bases from J, the gap between germline ends came to 14 bases. The CDR3 contains 15 residues. CDR3 in DNA: TGCGCCAGCAGCTTAGTTGTGGGGGAACCAGATACGCAGTATTTT. As protein: CASSLVVGEPDTQYF.

The rearrangement uses TRBV6-1 and TRBJ1-1; D remains unclear. Germline loops: CDR1 MNHNS, CDR2 SASEGT. V lost 7 bases, J lost 7 bases, and 10 bases lay in between. The CDR3 totals 11 residues. The CDR3 coding sequence is TGTGCCAGCATGAGGTTGGGTGAAGCTTTCTTT. This sequence encodes CASMRLGEAFF.

This chain joins TRBV27 and TRBJ2-3, with 9 bases aligning to TRBD2. The CDR3 sequence is 15 residues long. Germline CDR1 and CDR2: MNHEY and SMNVEV (reference sequence). J gave up 2 bases and V 6 bases, and 6 bases lay outside the gene matches. The CDR3 bases are TGTGCCAGCAGGAGGCTAGCGGGACCCACAGATACGCAGTATTTT. Amino acid sequence: CASRRLAGPTDTQYF.

This chain uses TRBV4-1 with TRBJ2-2; D unclear. Germline V gene lookup returns CDR1 MGHRA and CDR2 YSYEKL. This CDR3 is built from 13 residues. Trimming took 4 bases from V and 7 from J, leaving 10 bases between them. The DNA of the CDR3 is TGCGCCAGCAGCCTGGACGTAAACGGGGAGCTGTTTTTT. It translates to CASSLDVNGELFF.

The chain joins TRBV2 to TRBJ2-7; tentative D call: TRBD2 (5 bases). The CDR3 runs to 12 residues. The germline V gene has CDR1 SNHLY and CDR2 FYNNEI. Trimming left V 6 bases short and J 2 bases short, with 8 bases between. Written as DNA, the CDR3 is TGTGCCAGCAGACTAGATACCTACGAGCAGTACTTC. Protein: CASRLDTYEQYF.

A few counts support this clone. The chain uses TRBV11-2 and TRBJ2-7, with TRBD2 matching over 14 bases. CDR3 length: 15 amino acids. Per germline, CDR1 SGHAT and CDR2 FQNNGV. J lost 2 bases, V lost 7 bases, and 4 bases had no gene match. CDR3 nucleotides: TGTGCCAGCAAGGGACTAGCGGGGGCCACCTACGAGCAGTACTTC. Translated: CASKGLAGATYEQYF.

The chain couples TRBV5-1 to TRBJ2-7, with D uncertain. Germline lookup yields CDR1 SGHRS and CDR2 YFSETQ. The CDR3 length is 14 residues. The V and J ends lost 1 base and 3 bases respectively, with 11 bases between them. Here the CDR3 reads CASSLSAVGYEQYF. CDR3 sequence (DNA): TGCGCCAGCAGCTTGTCCGCCGTGGGCTACGAGCAGTACTTC.

The chain combines TRBV2 with TRBJ1-4; no reliable D call. Per germline, CDR1 SNHLY and CDR2 FYNNEI. The CDR3 consists of 13 residues. V dropped 6 bases and J dropped 4 bases, with 9 bases sitting between them. The CDR3 DNA sequence: TGTGCCAGCAGCCGAAGTCGTAATGAAAAACTGTTTTTT. It yields the protein CASSRSRNEKLFF.

The rearrangement links TRBV27 to TRBJ1-4; D is ambiguous. Germline lookup yields CDR1 MNHEY and CDR2 SMNVEV (reference sequence). With 0 bases removed from V and 0 bases from J, the gap between germline ends came to 17 bases. The CDR3 totals 19 residues. CDR3 in amino acids: CASSLSPLVGRATNEKLFF. CDR3 nucleotides: TGTGCCAGCAGTTTATCACCCCTTGTAGGCAGAGCAACTAATGAAAAACTGTTTTTT.

The J gene is TRBJ2-7, the V gene TRBV5-1; no clear D. Germline values: CDR1 SGHRS, CDR2 YFSETQ. This CDR3 spans 14 amino acids. The V and J ends lost 2 bases and 2 bases respectively, with 11 bases between them. The CDR3, as DNA: TGCGCCAGCAGCTTCTCGCCGACCACCTACGAGCAGTACTTC. Translating gives CASSFSPTTYEQYF.

V is TRBV10-3 and J is TRBJ1-5, with 7 bases fitting TRBD1. CDR3 length equals 15 residues. Germline V gene lookup returns CDR1 ENHRY and CDR2 SYGVKD. V shed 10 bases, J shed 0 bases, and the junction held 9 bases outside the gene matches. CDR3 sequence: CATAGRGNSNQPQHF. The DNA for the CDR3 is TGTGCCACAGCGGGCAGGGGGAATAGCAATCAGCCCCAGCATTTT.

The genes are TRBV7-3 and TRBJ2-7; D unclear. Looked up from germline, CDR1 is SGHTA and CDR2 is FQGTGA. The CDR3 loop spans 8 amino acids. This chain's CDR3 is CECYEQYV. As DNA, the CDR3 is TGTGAATGCTACGAGCAGTACGTC.

DNA of the CDR3: TGCGCCAGCAGCCAAGTTCTAGCGGGGAAGTACTACGAGCAGTACTTC. Translating gives CASSQVLAGKYYEQYF. The gene calls are TRBV4-1 and TRBJ2-7; TRBD2 agrees at 9 bases. The CDR3 length is 16 residues. Germline V gene data show CDR1 as MGHRA and CDR2 as YSYEKL. The junction had 7 bases not matched to a gene; V was cut back by 1 base and J by 3 bases.

This clone was seen a single time. J is TRBJ2-7 and V is TRBV18; 9 bases match TRBD1. J gave up 1 base and V 4 bases, and 8 bases lay outside the gene matches. This CDR3 comprises 16 residues. The germline V gene has CDR1 KGHSH and CDR2 LQKENI. The CDR3 DNA is TGTGCCAGCTCACGGGGGACAGGGATATTTTCCTACGAGCAGTACTTC. It encodes CASSRGTGIFSYEQYF. Supplemented by reference TRBV18 and TRBJ2-7, the full variable domain reads NAGVMQNPRHLVRRRGQEARLRCSPMKGHSHVYWYRQLPEEGLKFMVYLQKENIIDESGMPKERFSAEFPKEGPSILRIQQVVRGDSAAYFCASSRGTGIFSYEQYFGPGTRLTVT.

The genes are TRBV5-1 and TRBJ2-5; either TRBD1 or TRBD2 may fit D (5 bases each). Between the trimmed V and J ends, which lost 2 bases and 2 bases, there was a span of 13 bases. This CDR3 has 15 residues. CDR1 SGHRS and CDR2 YFSETQ come from the germline V gene. The CDR3 nucleotides read TGCGCCAGCAGCTTTATTAGGGACGGTCAAGAGACCCAGTACTTC. Its translation: CASSFIRDGQETQYF.

In nucleotides, the CDR3 is TGTGCCAGCAGCCAAAGCTGGGGAGATCAGCCCCAGCATTTT. Translated: CASSQSWGDQPQHF. The J gene is TRBJ1-5, the V gene TRBV5-5; the D is unclear. This CDR3 comprises 14 residues. Deletions cut 4 bases from V and 5 bases from J, with 13 bases between. Germline loops: CDR1 SGHKS, CDR2 YYEKEE (reference sequence).

This clone appeared a single time. The CDR3 sequence is CASSQKAGGQIDTQYF. In DNA form, the CDR3 reads TGTGCCAGCAGCCAGAAAGCGGGGGGGCAGATAGATACGCAGTATTTT. The chain couples TRBV7-2 to TRBJ2-3; 10 bases align to TRBD2. Germline values: CDR1 SGHTA, CDR2 FQGNSA. V gave up 5 bases and J gave up 5 bases; unmatched junction bases: 10. This CDR3 region has 16 residues. The full variable domain, completed using reference TRBV7-2 and TRBJ2-3, is GAGVSQSPSNKVTEKGKDVELRCDPISGHTALYWYRQSLGQGLEFLIYFQGNSAPDKSGLPSDRFSAERTGGSVSTLTIQRTQQEDSAVYLCASSQKAGGQIDTQYFGPGTRLTVL.

The genes are TRBV2 and TRBJ2-1; weak D call: TRBD1 (6 bases). This CDR3 spans 14 amino acids. The germline CDR1 and CDR2 sequences are SNHLY and FYNNEI. Deletions cut 5 bases from V and 4 bases from J, with 12 bases between. CDR3 coding DNA: TGTGCCAGCAGTTGGTCGCAGGGGTACAATGAGCAGTTCTTC. Its translation is CASSWSQGYNEQFF.

This CDR3 reads CASSGAPGNEQYF. CDR3 nucleotide sequence: TGTGCCAGCTCCGGCGCCCCAGGTAACGAGCAGTACTTC. V and J are TRBV18 and TRBJ2-7; D remains ambiguous. The germline V gene has CDR1 KGHSH and CDR2 LQKENI. Trimming stripped 6 bases from V and 5 bases from J, with 14 bases between. CDR3 length: 13 amino acids. The variable domain in full, completed from reference TRBV18 and TRBJ2-7, reads NAGVMQNPRHLVRRRGQEARLRCSPMKGHSHVYWYRQLPEEGLKFMVYLQKENIIDESGMPKERFSAEFPKEGPSILRIQQVVRGDSAAYFCASSGAPGNEQYFGPGTRLTVT.

This clone was detected once. This chain uses TRBV4-3 with TRBJ2-2, with D maybe TRBD2 (6 bases). Germline V gene sequence: CDR1 LGHNA, CDR2 YSLEER. Trimming removed 4 bases at V and 1 base at J, with 13 bases between. The CDR3 has 16 amino acids. CDR3 sequence: CASSPVGGRNTGELFF. The DNA of the CDR3 is TGCGCCAGCAGCCCGGTGGGGGGTAGGAACACCGGGGAGCTGTTTTTT.

The chain joins TRBV5-6 to TRBJ2-7, with D possibly matching TRBD1 (5 bases). Trimming took 0 bases from V and 8 from J, leaving 9 bases between them. This CDR3 is 12 amino acids long. Germline CDR1 is SGHDT and CDR2 is YYEEEE. For the CDR3, the DNA is TGTGCCAGCAGCTTGGTGGCAGGGAAGCAGTACGTC. It encodes CASSLVAGKQYV.

The J gene is TRBJ1-1, the V gene TRBV5-8; D is ambiguous. CDR1 and CDR2 (germline): SGHTS, YDEGEE. The CDR3 spans 14 residues. Trimming took 0 bases from V and 2 from J, leaving 8 bases between them. DNA for the CDR3: TGTGCCAGCAGCTTGGACAGATTAAACACTGAAGCTTTCTTT. This encodes CASSLDRLNTEAFF.